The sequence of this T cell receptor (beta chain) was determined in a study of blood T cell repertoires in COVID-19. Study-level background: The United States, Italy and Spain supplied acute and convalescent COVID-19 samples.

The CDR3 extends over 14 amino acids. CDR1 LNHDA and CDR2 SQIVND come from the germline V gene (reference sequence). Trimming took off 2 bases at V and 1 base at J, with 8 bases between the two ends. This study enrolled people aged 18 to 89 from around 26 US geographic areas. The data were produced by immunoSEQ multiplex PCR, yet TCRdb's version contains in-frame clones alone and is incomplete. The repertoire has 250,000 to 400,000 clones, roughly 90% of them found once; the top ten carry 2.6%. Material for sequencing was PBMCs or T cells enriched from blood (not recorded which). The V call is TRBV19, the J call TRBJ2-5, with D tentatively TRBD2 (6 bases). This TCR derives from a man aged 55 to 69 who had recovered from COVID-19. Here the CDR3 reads CASSISSAQETQYF. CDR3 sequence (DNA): TGTGCCAGTAGTATATCTAGCGCCCAAGAGACCCAGTACTTC.